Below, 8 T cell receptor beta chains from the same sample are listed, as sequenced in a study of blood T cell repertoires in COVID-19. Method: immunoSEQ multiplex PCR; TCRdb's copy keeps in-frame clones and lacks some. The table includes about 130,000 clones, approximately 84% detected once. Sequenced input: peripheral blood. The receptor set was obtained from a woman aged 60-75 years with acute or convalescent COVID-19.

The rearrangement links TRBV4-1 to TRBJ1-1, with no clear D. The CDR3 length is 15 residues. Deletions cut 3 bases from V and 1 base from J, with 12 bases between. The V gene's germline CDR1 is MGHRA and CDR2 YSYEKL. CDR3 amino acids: CASSHPGGANTEAFF. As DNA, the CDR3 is TGCGCCAGCAGCCACCCCGGAGGAGCGAACACTGAAGCTTTCTTT.

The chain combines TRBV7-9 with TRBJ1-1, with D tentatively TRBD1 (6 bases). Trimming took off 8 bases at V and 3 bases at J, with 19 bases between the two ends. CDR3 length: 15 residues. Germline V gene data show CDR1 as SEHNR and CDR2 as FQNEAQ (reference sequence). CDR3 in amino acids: CASDGTPLRDTEAFF. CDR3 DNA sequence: TGTGCCAGCGACGGGACACCCCTGAGGGACACTGAAGCTTTCTTT. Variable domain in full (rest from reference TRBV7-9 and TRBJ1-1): DTGVSQNPRHKITKRGQNVTFRCDPISEHNRLYWYRQTLGQGPEFLTYFQNEAQLEKSRLLSDRFSAERPKGSFSTLEIQRTEQGDSAMYLCASDGTPLRDTEAFFGQGTRLTVV.

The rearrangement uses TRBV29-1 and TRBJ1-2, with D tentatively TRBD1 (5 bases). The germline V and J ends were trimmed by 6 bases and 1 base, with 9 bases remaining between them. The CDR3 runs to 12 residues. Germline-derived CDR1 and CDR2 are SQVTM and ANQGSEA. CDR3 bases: TGCAGCGTCGACGGGGGTAACTATGGCTACACCTTC. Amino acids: CSVDGGNYGYTF. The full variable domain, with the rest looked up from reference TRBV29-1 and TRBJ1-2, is SAVISQKPSRDICQRGTSLTIQCQVDSQVTMMFWYRQQPGQSLTLIATANQGSEATYESGFVIDKFPISRPNLTFSTLTVSNMSPEDSSIYLCSVDGGNYGYTFGSGTRLTVV.

The CDR3 here is CASSRGGQDGSPLHF. DNA for the CDR3: TGTGCCAGTAGTAGAGGGGGACAAGACGGTTCACCCCTCCACTTT. The chain employs TRBV19 and TRBJ1-6, with D possibly TRBD1 on 6 matching bases. This CDR3 comprises 15 residues. CDR1 and CDR2 (germline): LNHDA, SQIVND (reference sequence). Trimming pared 4 bases from V and 9 bases from J, leaving 16 bases between.

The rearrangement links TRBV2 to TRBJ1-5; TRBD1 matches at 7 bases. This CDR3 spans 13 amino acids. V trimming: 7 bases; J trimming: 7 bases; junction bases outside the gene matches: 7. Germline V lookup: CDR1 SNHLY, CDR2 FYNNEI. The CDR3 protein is CASMPGQRQPQHF. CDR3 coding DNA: TGTGCCAGCATGCCGGGACAGCGACAGCCCCAGCATTTT.

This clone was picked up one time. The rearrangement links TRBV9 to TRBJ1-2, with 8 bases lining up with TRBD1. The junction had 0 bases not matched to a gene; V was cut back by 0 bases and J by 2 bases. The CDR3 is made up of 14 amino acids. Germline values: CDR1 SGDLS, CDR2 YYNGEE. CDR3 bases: TGTGCCAGCAGCGTAGGACAGGGGAACTATGGCTACACCTTC. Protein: CASSVGQGNYGYTF.

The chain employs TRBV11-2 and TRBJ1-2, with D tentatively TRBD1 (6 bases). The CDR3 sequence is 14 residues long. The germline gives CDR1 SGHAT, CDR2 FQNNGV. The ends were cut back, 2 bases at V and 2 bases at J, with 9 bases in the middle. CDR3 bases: TGTGCCAGCAGCTTATCCCAGGGGAACTATGGCTACACCTTC. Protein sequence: CASSLSQGNYGYTF.

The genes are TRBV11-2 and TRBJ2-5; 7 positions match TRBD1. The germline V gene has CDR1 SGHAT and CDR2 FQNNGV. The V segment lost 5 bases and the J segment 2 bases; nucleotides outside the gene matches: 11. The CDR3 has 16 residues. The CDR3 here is CASSPTGIGGQETQYF. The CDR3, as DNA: TGTGCCAGCAGCCCGACAGGGATAGGTGGTCAAGAGACCCAGTACTTC. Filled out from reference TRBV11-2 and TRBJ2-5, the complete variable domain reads EAGVAQSPRYKIIEKRQSVAFWCNPISGHATLYWYQQILGQGPKLLIQFQNNGVVDDSQLPKDRFSAERLKGVDSTLKIQPAKLEDSAVYLCASSPTGIGGQETQYFGPGTRLLVL.